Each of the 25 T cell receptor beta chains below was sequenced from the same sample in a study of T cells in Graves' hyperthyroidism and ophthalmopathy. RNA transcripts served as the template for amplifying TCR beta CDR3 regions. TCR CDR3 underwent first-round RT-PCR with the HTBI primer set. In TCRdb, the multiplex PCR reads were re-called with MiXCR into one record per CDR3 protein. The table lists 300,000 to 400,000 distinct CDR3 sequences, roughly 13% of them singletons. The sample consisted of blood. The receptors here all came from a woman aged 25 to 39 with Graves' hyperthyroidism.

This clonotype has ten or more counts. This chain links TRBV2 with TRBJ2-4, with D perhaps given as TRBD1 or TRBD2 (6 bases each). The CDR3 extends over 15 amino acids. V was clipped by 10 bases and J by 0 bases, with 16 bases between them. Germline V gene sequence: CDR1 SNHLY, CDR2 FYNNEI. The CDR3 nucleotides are TGTGCCATTGGCGCACAGGGAGGAGCCAAAAACATTCAGTACTTC. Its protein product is CAIGAQGGAKNIQYF.

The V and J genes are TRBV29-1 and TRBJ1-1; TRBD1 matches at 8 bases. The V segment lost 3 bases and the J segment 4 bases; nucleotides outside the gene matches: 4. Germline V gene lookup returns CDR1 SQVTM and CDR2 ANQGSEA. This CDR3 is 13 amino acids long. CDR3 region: CSVETGDVTEAFF. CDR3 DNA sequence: TGCAGCGTTGAGACAGGGGATGTCACTGAAGCTTTCTTT.

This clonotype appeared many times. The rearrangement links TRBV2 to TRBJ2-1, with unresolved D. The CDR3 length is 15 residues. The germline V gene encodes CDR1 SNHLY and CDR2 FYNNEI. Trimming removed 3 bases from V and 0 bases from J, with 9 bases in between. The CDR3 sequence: CASSDTGSSYNEQFF. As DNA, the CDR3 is TGTGCCAGCAGTGATACGGGTAGCTCCTACAATGAGCAGTTCTTC.

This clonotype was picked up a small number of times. The CDR3 loop is CASSLGSGGYNEQFF. DNA for the CDR3: TGTGCCAGCAGCTTAGGGAGCGGGGGATACAATGAGCAGTTCTTC. The rearrangement joins TRBV11-2 to TRBJ2-1; 8 bases line up with TRBD2. V lost 1 base and J lost 4; bases outside the gene matches: 3. The CDR3 runs to 15 residues. CDR1 is SGHAT, CDR2 FQNNGV, per germline. Complete variable domain (other parts from reference TRBV11-2 and TRBJ2-1): EAGVAQSPRYKIIEKRQSVAFWCNPISGHATLYWYQQILGQGPKLLIQFQNNGVVDDSQLPKDRFSAERLKGVDSTLKIQPAKLEDSAVYLCASSLGSGGYNEQFFGPGTRLTVL.

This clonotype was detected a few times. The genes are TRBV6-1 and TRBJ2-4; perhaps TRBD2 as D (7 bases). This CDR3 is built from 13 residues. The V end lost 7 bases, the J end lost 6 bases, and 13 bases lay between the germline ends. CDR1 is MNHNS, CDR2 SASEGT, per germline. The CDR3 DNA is TGTGCCAGCAAGTATCGGGGGGCAAACATTCAGTACTTC. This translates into CASKYRGANIQYF.

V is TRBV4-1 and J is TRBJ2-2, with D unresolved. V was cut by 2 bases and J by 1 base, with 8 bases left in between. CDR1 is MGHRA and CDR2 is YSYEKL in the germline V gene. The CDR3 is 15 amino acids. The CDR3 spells CASSQPTVNTGELFF. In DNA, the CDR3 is TGCGCCAGCAGCCAACCGACTGTGAACACCGGGGAGCTGTTTTTT.

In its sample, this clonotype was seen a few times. CDR3 residues: CASSSGLVLADTQYF. The DNA for the CDR3 is TGTGCCAGTAGTTCGGGACTAGTTTTAGCAGATACGCAGTATTTT. The chain is built from TRBV19 and TRBJ2-3; 8 bases are a match to TRBD2. Germline CDR1 and CDR2: LNHDA and SQIVND (reference sequence). CDR3 size: 15 residues. The V segment lost 5 bases and the J segment 4 bases; nucleotides outside the gene matches: 8. The whole variable domain, remainder taken from reference TRBV19 and TRBJ2-3, is DGGITQSPKYLFRKEGQNVTLSCEQNLNHDAMYWYRQDPGQGLRLIYYSQIVNDFQKGDIAEGYSVSREKKESFPLTVTSAQKNPTAFYLCASSSGLVLADTQYFGPGTRLTVL.

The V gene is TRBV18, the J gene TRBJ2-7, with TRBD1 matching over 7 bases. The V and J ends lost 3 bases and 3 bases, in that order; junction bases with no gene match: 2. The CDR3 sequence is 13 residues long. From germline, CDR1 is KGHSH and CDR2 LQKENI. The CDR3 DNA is TGTGCCAGCTCACCGTGGGACAGCTACGAGCAGTACTTC. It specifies CASSPWDSYEQYF.

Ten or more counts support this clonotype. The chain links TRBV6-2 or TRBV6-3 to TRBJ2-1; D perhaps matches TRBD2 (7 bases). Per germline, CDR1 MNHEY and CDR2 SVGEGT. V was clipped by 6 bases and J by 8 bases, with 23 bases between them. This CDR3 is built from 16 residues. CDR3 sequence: CASSSGAGVLLYEQFF. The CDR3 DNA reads TGTGCCAGCAGCTCAGGGGCGGGAGTTCTCCTCTATGAGCAGTTCTTC.

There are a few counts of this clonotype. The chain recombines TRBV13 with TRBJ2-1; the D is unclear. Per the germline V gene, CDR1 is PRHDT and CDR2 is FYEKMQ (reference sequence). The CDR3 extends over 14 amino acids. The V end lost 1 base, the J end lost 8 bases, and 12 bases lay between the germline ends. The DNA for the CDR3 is TGTGCCAGCAGCTTAGAGAGAGACATCTATGAGCAGTTCTTC. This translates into CASSLERDIYEQFF.

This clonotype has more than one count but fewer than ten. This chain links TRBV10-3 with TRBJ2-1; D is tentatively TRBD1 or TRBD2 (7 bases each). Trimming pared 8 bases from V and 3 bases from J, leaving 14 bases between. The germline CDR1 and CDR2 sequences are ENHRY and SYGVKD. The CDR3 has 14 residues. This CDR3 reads CAISTGRGYNEQFF. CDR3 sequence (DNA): TGTGCCATCTCGACAGGGAGGGGCTACAATGAGCAGTTCTTC.

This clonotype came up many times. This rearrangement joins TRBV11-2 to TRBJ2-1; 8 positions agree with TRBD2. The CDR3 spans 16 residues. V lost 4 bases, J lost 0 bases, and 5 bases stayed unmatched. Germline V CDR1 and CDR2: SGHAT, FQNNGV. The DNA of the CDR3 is TGTGCCAGCAGCTCCCAGCGGGAGAGCTCCTACAATGAGCAGTTCTTC. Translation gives CASSSQRESSYNEQFF. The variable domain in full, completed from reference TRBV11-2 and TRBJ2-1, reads EAGVAQSPRYKIIEKRQSVAFWCNPISGHATLYWYQQILGQGPKLLIQFQNNGVVDDSQLPKDRFSAERLKGVDSTLKIQPAKLEDSAVYLCASSSQRESSYNEQFFGPGTRLTVL.

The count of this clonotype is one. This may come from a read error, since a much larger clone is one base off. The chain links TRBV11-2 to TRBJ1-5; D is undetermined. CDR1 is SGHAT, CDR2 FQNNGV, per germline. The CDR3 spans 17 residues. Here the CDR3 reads CASSPLVLLYSNQPRHF. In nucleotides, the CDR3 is TGTGCCAGCAGCCCCCTCGTACTACTCTATAGCAATCAGCCCCGGCATTTT.

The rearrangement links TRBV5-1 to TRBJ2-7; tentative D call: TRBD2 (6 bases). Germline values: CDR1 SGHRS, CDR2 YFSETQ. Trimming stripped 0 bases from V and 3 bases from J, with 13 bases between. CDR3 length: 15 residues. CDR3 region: CASSLGEVGYYEQYF. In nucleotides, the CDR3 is TGCGCCAGCAGCTTGGGGGAGGTCGGGTACTACGAGCAGTACTTC. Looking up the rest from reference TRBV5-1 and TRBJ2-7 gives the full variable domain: KAGVTQTPRYLIKTRGQQVTLSCSPISGHRSVSWYQQTPGQGLQFLFEYFSETQRNKGNFPGRFSGRQFSNSRSEMNVSTLELGDSALYLCASSLGEVGYYEQYFGPGTRLTVT.

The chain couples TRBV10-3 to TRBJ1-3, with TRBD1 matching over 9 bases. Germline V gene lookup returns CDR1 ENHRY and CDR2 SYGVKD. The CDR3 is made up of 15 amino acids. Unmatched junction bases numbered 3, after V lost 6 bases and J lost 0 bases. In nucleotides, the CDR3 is TGTGCCATCAGGGACAGGGGAGGCTCTGGAAACACCATATATTTT. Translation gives CAIRDRGGSGNTIYF.

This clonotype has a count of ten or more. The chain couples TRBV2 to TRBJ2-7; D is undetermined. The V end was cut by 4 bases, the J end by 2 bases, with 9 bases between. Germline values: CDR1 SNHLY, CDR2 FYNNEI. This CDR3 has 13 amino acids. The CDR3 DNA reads TGTGCCAGCAGTGCGTCAAAAACCTACGAGCAGTACTTC. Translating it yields CASSASKTYEQYF.

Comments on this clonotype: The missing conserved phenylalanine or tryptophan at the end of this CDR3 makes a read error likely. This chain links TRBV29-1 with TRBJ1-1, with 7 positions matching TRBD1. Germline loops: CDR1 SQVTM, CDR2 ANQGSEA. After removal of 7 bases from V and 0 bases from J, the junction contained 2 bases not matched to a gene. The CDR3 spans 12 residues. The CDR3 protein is CSGGQLNTEAFL. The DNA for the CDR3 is TGCAGCGGGGGACAGTTGAACACTGAAGCTTTCCTT.

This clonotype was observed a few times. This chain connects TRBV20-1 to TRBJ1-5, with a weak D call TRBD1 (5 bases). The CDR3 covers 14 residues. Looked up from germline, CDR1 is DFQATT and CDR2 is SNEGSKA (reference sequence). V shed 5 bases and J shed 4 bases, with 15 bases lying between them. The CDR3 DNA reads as TGCAGTGCTGTCGGGTCCGGGGGGAATCAGCCCCAGCATTTT. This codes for CSAVGSGGNQPQHF.

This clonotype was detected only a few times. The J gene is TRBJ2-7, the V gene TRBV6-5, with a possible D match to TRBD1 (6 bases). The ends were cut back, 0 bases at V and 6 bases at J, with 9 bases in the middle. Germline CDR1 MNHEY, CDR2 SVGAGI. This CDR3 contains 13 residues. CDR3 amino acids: CASSYSTGSEQYF. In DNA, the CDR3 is TGTGCCAGCAGTTACTCGACAGGTTCCGAGCAGTACTTC.

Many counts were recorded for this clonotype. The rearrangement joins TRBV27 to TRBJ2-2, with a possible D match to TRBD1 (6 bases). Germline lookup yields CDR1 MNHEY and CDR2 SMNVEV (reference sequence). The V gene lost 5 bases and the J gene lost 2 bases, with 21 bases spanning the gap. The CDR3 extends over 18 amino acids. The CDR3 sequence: CASSKTGVRATNTGELFF. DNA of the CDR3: TGTGCCAGCAGTAAGACAGGAGTGAGGGCCACTAACACCGGGGAGCTGTTTTTT.

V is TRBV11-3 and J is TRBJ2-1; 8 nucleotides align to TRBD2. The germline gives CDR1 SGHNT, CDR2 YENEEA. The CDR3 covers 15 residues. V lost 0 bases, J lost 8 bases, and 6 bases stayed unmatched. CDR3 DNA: TGTGCCAGCAGCTTAGAAGGAGCGGGAGTGCATGAGCAGTTCTTC. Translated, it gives CASSLEGAGVHEQFF.

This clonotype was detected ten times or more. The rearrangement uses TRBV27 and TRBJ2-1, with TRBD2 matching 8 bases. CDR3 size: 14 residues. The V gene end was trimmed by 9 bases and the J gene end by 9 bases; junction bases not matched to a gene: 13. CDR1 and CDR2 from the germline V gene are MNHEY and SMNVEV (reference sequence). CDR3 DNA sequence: TGTGCCAGTAAGAAAGCGGGAGCCCCCCCTGAGCAGTTCTTC. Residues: CASKKAGAPPEQFF.

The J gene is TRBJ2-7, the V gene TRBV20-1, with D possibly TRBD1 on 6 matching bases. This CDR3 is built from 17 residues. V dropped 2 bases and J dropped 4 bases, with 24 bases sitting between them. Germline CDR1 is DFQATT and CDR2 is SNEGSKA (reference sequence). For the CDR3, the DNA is TGCAGTGCTAGACCATACGGGCCACTCCACAGGGAGTACGAGCAGTACTTC. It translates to CSARPYGPLHREYEQYF.

In nucleotides, the CDR3 is TGCAGCGTCCTGCCTGGGGCGCAGGTTGATGAGACCCAGTACTTC. The encoded protein is CSVLPGAQVDETQYF. V gene TRBV29-1 combines with J gene TRBJ2-5; D is perhaps TRBD1 (5 bases). This CDR3 comprises 15 residues. Trimming stripped 6 bases from V and 5 bases from J, with 22 bases between. The germline CDR1 and CDR2 sequences are SQVTM and ANQGSEA.

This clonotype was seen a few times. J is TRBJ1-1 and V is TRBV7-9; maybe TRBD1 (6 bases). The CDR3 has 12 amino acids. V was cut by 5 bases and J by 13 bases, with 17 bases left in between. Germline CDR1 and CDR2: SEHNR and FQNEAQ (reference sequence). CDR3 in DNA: TGTGCCAGCAGCCCCGGTGGGAGAGGGGGTTTCTTT. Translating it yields CASSPGGRGGFF.